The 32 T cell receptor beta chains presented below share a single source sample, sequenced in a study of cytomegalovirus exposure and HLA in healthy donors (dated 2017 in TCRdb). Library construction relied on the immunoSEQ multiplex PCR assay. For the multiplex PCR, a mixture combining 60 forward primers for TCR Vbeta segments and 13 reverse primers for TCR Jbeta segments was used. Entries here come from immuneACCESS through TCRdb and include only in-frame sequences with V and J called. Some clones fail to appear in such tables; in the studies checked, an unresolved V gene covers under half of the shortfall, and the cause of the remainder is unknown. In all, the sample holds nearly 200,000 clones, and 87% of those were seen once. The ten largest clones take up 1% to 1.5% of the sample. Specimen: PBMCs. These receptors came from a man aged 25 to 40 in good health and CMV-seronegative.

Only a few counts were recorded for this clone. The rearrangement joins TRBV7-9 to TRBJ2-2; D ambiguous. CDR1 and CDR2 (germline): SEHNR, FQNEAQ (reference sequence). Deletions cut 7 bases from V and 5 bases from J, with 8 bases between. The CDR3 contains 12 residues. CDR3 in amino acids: CASTPVTGELFF. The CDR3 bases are TGTGCCAGCACCCCGGTTACCGGGGAGCTGTTTTTT.

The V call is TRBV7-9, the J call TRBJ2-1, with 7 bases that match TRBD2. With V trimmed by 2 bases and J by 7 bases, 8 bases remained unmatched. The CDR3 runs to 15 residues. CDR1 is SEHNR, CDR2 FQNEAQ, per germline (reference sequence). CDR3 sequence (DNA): TGTGCCAGCAGCTTATCAGGACTAGGGACTAATGAGCAGTTCTTC. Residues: CASSLSGLGTNEQFF.

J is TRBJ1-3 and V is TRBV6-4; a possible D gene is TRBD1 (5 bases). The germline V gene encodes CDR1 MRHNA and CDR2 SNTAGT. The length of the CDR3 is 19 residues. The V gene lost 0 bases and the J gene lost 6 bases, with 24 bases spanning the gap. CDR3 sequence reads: CASSDSINRARQLPNTIYF. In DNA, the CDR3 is TGTGCCAGCAGTGACTCGATCAACAGAGCCAGACAGTTACCAAACACCATATATTTT.

The CDR3 reads CASSLDRGIGDTQYF. The CDR3 bases are TGTGCCAGCAGTCTAGACAGGGGCATAGGAGATACGCAGTATTTT. The chain has TRBV2 and TRBJ2-3; 8 bases are shared with TRBD1. The J segment lost 5 bases and the V segment lost 5 bases, leaving 9 bases of the junction unmatched. CDR1 is SNHLY, CDR2 FYNNEI, per germline. The CDR3 contains 15 residues.

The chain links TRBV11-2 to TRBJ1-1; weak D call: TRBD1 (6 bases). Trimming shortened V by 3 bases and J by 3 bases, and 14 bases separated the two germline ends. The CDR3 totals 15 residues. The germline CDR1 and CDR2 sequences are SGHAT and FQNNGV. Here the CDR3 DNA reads TGTGCCAGCAGCTTCCAGGGAGGGGGTGACACTGAAGCTTTCTTT. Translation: CASSFQGGGDTEAFF.

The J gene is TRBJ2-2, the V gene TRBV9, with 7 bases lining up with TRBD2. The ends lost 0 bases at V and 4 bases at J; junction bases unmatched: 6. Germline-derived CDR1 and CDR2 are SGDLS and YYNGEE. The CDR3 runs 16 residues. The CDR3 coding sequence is TGTGCCAGCAGCGTAGGGACTAGAGGTCCCACCGGGGAGCTGTTTTTT. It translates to CASSVGTRGPTGELFF.

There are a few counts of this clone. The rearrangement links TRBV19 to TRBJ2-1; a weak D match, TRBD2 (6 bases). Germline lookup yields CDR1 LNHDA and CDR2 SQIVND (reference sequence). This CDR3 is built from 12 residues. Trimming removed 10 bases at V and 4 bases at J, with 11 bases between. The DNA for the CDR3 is TGTGCCACTGGGGACTTGTACAATGAGCAGTTCTTC. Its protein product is CATGDLYNEQFF. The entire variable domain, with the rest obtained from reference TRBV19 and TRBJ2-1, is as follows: DGGITQSPKYLFRKEGQNVTLSCEQNLNHDAMYWYRQDPGQGLRLIYYSQIVNDFQKGDIAEGYSVSREKKESFPLTVTSAQKNPTAFYLCATGDLYNEQFFGPGTRLTVL.

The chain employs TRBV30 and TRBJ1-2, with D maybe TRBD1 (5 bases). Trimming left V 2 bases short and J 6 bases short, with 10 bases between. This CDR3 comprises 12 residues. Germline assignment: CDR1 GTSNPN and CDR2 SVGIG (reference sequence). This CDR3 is CAWSFTGHGYTF. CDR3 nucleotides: TGTGCCTGGAGTTTCACAGGCCATGGCTACACCTTC.

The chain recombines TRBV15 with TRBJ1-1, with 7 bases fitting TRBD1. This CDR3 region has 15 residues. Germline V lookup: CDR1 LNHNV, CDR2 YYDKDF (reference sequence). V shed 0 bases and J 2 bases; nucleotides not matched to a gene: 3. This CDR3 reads CATSRDGTVNTEAFF. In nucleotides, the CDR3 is TGTGCCACCAGCAGAGATGGGACAGTCAACACTGAAGCTTTCTTT.

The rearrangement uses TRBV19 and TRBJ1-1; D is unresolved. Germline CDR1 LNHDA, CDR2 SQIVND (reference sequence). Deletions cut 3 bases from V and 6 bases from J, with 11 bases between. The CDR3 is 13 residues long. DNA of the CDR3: TGTGCCAGTAGTATCGGGTTTCAGCCTGAAGCTTTCTTT. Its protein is CASSIGFQPEAFF.

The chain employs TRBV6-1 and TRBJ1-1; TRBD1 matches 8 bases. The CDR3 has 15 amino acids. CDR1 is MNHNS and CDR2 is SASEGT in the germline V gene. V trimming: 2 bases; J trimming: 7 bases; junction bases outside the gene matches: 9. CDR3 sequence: CASSERQGAPNEAFF. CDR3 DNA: TGTGCCAGCAGTGAACGTCAGGGGGCGCCTAATGAAGCTTTCTTT.

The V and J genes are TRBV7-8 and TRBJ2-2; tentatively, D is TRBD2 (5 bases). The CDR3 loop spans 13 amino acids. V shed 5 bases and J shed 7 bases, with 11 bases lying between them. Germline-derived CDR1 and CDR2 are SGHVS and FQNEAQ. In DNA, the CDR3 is TGTGCCAGCAGCCCCCTGGGGAGCGGGGAGCTGTTTTTT. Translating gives CASSPLGSGELFF.

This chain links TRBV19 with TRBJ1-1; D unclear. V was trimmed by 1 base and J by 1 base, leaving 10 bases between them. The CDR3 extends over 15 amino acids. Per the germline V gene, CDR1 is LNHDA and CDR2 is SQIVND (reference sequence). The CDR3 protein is CASSIGSKPNTEAFF. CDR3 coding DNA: TGTGCCAGTAGTATAGGGTCGAAGCCGAACACTGAAGCTTTCTTT.

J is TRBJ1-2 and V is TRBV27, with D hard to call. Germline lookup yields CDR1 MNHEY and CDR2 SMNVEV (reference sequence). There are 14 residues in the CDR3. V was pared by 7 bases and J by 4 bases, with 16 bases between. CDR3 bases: TGTGCCAGCAACTCTCGTGGGAGCAGCTATGGCTACACCTTC. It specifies CASNSRGSSYGYTF.

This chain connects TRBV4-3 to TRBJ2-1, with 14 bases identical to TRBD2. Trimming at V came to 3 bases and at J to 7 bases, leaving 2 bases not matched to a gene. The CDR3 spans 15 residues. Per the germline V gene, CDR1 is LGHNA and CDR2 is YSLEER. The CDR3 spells CASSQGLAGENEQFF. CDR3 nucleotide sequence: TGCGCCAGCAGCCAGGGACTAGCGGGAGAGAATGAGCAGTTCTTC.

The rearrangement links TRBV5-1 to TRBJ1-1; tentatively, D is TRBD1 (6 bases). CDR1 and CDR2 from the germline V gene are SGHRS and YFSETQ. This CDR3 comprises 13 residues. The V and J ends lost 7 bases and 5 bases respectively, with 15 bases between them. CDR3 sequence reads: CASFQGSRTEAFF. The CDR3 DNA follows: TGCGCCAGCTTTCAGGGGAGTAGAACTGAAGCTTTCTTT.

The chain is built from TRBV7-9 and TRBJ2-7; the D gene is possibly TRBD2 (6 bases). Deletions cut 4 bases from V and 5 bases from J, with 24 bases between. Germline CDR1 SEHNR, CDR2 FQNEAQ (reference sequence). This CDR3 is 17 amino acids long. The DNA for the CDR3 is TGTGCCAGCAGCTCTCTTAAGCTCCGGGGGAACTACGACGAGCAGTACTTC. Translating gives CASSSLKLRGNYDEQYF.

The CDR3 protein is CASSFGGRGETQYF. CDR3 DNA sequence: TGTGCCAGCAGTTTCGGCGGGAGAGGGGAGACCCAGTACTTC. The genes are TRBV28 and TRBJ2-5, with 7 bases fitting TRBD2. V was pared by 3 bases and J by 5 bases, with 6 bases of the junction left unmatched. This CDR3 spans 14 amino acids. Germline CDR1 is MDHEN and CDR2 is SYDVKM.

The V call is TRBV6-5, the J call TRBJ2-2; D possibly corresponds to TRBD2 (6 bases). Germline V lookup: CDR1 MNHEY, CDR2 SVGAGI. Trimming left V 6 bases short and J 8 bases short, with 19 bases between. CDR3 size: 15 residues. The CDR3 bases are TGTGCCAGCAGCCCTATGCCTGGGGGGTCAGGGGAGCTGTTTTTT. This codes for CASSPMPGGSGELFF.

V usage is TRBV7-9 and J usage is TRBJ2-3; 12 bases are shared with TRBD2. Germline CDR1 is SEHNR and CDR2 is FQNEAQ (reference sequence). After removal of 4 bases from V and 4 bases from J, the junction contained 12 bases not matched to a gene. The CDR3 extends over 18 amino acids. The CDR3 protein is CASSSNETSGRWADTQYF. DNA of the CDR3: TGTGCCAGCAGCTCGAATGAGACTAGCGGGAGATGGGCAGATACGCAGTATTTT. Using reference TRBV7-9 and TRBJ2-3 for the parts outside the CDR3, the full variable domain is DTGVSQNPRHKITKRGQNVTFRCDPISEHNRLYWYRQTLGQGPEFLTYFQNEAQLEKSRLLSDRFSAERPKGSFSTLEIQRTEQGDSAMYLCASSSNETSGRWADTQYFGPGTRLTVL.

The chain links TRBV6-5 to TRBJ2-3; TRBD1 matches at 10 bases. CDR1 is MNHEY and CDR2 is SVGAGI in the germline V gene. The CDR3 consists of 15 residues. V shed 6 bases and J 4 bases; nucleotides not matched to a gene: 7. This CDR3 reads CASRTGTGVPDTQYF. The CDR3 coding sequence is TGTGCCAGCAGAACCGGGACAGGGGTCCCAGATACGCAGTATTTT.

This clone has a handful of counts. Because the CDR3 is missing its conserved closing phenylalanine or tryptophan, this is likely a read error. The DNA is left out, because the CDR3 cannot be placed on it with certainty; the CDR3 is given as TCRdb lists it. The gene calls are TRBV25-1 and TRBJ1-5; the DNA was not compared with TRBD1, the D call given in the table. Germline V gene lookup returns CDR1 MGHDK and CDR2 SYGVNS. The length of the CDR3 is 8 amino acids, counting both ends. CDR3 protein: CATVSGTL.

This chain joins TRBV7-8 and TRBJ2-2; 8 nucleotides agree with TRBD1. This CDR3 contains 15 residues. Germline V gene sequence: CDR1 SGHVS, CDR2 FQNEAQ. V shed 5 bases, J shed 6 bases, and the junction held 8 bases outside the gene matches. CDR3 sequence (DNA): TGTGCCAGCAGCGGGGCTAGACAGGGGCCCGGGGAGCTGTTTTTT. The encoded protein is CASSGARQGPGELFF.

CDR3 in DNA: TGCGCCAGCAGCCAAGGCGGGGCTAGCGGCTACGAGCAGTACTTC. It yields the protein CASSQGGASGYEQYF. The chain links TRBV4-1 to TRBJ2-7; TRBD2 aligns across 7 bases. V dropped 1 base and J dropped 3; count of bases not matched to a gene: 6. The CDR3 totals 15 residues. Germline V CDR1 and CDR2: MGHRA, YSYEKL.

The CDR3 sequence: CASSFPRGEPYGYTF. The DNA for the CDR3 is TGTGCCAGCAGTTTTCCGAGAGGAGAACCCTATGGCTACACCTTC. The rearrangement joins TRBV28 to TRBJ1-2; D uncertain. Germline loops: CDR1 MDHEN, CDR2 SYDVKM. The germline V and J ends were trimmed by 3 bases and 4 bases, with 15 bases remaining between them. The CDR3 is 15 amino acids.

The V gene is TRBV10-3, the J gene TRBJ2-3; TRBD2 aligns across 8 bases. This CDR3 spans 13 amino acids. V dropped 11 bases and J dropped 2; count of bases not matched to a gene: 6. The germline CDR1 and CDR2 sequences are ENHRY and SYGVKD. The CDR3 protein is CAGRGGPTDTQYF. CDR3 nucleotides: TGTGCCGGCCGGGGGGGCCCCACAGATACGCAGTATTTT.

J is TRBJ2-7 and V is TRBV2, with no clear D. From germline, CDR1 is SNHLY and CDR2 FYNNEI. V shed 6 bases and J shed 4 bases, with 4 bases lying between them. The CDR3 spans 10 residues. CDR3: CASSSYEQYF. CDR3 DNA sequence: TGTGCCAGCAGCTCTTACGAGCAGTACTTC.

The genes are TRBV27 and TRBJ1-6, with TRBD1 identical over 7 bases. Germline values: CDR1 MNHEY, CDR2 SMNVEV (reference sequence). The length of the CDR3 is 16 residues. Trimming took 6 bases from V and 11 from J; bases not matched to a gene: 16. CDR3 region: CASSPTRQGNTAPLHF. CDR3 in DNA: TGTGCCAGCAGCCCAACCCGACAGGGAAATACTGCACCCCTCCACTTT.

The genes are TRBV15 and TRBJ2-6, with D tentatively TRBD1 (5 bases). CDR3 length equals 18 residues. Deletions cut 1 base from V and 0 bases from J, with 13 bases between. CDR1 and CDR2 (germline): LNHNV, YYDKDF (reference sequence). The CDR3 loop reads CATSRVQTASSGANVLTF. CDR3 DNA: TGTGCCACCAGCAGAGTACAGACAGCAAGCTCTGGGGCCAACGTCCTGACTTTC.

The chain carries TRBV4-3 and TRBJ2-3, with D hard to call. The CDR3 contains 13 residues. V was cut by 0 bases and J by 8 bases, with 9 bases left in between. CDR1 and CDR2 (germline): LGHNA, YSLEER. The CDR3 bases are TGCGCCAGCAGCCAAGAGTATAGTCCTACGCAGTATTTT. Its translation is CASSQEYSPTQYF.

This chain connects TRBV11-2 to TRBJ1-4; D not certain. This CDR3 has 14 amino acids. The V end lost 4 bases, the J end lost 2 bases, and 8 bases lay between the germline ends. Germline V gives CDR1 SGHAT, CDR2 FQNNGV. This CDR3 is CASSYGETNEKLFF. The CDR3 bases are TGTGCCAGCAGCTACGGGGAGACTAATGAAAAACTGTTTTTT.

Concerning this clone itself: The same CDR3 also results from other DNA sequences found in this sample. For the CDR3, the DNA is TGTGCCAGCAGTTCGGATGAAAAACTGTTTTTT. Encoded protein: CASSSDEKLFF. This sequence joins TRBV6-5 and TRBJ1-4; no clear D. CDR3 length: 11 amino acids. Between the trimmed V and J ends, which lost 4 bases and 6 bases, there was a span of 3 bases. Germline V gene sequence: CDR1 MNHEY, CDR2 SVGAGI.